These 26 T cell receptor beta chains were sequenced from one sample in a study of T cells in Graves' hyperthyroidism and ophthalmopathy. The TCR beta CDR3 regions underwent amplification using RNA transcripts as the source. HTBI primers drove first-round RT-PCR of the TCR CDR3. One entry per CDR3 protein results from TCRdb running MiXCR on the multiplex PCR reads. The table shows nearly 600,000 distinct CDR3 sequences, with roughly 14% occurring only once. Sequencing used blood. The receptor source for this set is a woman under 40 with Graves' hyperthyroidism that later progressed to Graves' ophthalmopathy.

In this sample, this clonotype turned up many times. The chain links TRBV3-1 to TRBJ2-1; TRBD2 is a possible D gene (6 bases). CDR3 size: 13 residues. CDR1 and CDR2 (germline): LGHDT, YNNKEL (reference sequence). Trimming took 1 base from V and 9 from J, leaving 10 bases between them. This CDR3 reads CASSQGRGIEQFF. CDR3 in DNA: TGTGCCAGCAGCCAAGGCCGCGGGATTGAGCAGTTCTTC.

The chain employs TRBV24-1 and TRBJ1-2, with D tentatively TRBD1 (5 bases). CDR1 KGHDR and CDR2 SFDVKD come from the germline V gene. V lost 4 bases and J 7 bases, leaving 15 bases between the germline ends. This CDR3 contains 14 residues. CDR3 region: CATSEGDWRSGYTF. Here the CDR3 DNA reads TGTGCCACCAGTGAGGGGGACTGGCGGAGTGGCTACACCTTC.

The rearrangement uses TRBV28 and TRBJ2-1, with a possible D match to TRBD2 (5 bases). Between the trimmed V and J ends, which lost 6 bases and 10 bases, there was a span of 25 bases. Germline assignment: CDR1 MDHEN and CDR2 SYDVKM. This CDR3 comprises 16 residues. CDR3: CASRRGREDTMREQFF. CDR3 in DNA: TGTGCCAGCAGGCGAGGGAGAGAAGATACAATGAGGGAGCAGTTCTTC.

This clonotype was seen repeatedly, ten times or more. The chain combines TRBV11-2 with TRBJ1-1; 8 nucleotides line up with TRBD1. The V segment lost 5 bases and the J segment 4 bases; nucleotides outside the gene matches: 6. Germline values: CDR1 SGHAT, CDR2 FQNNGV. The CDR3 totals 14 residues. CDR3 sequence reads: CASSPDRVSTEAFF. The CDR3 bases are TGTGCCAGCAGCCCGGACAGGGTGAGCACTGAAGCTTTCTTT.

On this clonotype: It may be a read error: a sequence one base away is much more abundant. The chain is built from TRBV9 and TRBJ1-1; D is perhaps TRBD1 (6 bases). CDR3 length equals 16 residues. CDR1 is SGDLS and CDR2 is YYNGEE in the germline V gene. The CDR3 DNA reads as TGTGCCAGCAGCGTAAATAGGGACATGTTGAACACTGAAGCTTTGTTT. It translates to CASSVNRDMLNTEALF.

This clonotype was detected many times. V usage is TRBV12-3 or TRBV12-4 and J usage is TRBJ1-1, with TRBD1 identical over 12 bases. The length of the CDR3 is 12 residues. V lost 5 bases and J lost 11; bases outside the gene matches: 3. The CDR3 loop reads CASSGTGGSAFF. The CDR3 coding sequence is TGTGCCAGCAGTGGGACAGGGGGCAGCGCTTTCTTT.

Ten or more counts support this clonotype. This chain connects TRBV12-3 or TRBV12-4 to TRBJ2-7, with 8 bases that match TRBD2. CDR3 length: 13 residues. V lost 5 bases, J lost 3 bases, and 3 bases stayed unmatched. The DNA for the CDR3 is TGTGCCAGCAGTGCTACTAGCGGCTACGAGCAGTACTTC. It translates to CASSATSGYEQYF.

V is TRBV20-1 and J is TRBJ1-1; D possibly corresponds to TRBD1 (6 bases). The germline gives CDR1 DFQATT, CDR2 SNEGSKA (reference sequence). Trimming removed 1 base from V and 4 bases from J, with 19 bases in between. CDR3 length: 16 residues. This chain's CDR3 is CSARASTGMAFTEAFF. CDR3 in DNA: TGCAGTGCTAGAGCTAGTACAGGGATGGCGTTCACTGAAGCTTTCTTT.

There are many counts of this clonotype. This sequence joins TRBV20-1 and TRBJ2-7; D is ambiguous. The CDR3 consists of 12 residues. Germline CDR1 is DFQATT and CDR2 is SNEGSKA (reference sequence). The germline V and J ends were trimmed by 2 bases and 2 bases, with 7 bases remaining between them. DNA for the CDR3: TGCAGTGCTAGAATGGGTACCTACGAGCAGTACTTC. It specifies CSARMGTYEQYF.

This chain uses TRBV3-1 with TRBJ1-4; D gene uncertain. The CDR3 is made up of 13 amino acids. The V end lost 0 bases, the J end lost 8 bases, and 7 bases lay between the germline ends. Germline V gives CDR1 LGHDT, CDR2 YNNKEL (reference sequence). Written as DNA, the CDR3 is TGTGCCAGCAGCCAAGAGTCGGGAGAAAAACTGTTTTTT. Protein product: CASSQESGEKLFF.

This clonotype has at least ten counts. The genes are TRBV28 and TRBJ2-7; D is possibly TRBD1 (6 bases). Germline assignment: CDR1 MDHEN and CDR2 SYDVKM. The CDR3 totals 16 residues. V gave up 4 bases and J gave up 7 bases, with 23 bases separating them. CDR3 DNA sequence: TGTGCCAGCAGTTCCCCCCATGCTGGCAGGGGCTGGGAGCAGTACTTC. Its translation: CASSSPHAGRGWEQYF.

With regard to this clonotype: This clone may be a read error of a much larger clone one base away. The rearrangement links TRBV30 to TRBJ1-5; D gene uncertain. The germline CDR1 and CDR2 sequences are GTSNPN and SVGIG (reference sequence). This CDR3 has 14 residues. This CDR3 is CTWSKGIGNQPQHF. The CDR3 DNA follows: TGTACCTGGAGTAAGGGAATTGGGAATCAGCCCCAGCATTTT.

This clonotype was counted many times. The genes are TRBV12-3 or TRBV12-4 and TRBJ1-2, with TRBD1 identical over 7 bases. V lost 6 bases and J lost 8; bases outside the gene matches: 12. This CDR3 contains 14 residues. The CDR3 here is CASRVGTAPRGYTF. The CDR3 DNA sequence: TGTGCCAGCAGGGTGGGGACAGCGCCACGGGGCTACACCTTC.

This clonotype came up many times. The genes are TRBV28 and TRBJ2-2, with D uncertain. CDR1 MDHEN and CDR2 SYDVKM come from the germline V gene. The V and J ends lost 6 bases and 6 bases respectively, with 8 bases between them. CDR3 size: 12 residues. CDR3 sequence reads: CASRIFAGELFF. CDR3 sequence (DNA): TGTGCCAGCAGGATTTTCGCCGGGGAGCTGTTTTTT. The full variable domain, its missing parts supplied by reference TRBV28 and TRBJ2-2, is DVKVTQSSRYLVKRTGEKVFLECVQDMDHENMFWYRQDPGLGLRLIYFSYDVKMKEKGDIPEGYSVSREKKERFSLILESASTNQTSMYLCASRIFAGELFFGEGSRLTVL.

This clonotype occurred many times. The CDR3 sequence: CASSLDSGTGLYNEQFF. In DNA form, the CDR3 reads TGTGCCAGCAGCTTAGATTCCGGGACAGGTCTCTACAATGAGCAGTTCTTC. The rearrangement joins TRBV11-3 to TRBJ2-1; 8 positions match TRBD1. Germline CDR1 and CDR2: SGHNT and YENEEA. Germline trimming cut 0 bases from V and 3 bases from J; bases unmatched to any gene: 7. The CDR3 spans 17 residues.

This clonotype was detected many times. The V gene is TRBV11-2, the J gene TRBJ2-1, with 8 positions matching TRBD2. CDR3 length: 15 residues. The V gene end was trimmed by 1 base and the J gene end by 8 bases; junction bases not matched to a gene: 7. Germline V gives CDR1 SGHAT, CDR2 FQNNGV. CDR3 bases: TGTGCCAGCAGCTTAGGTAGCGGGACTTGGGATGAGCAGTTCTTC. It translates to CASSLGSGTWDEQFF.

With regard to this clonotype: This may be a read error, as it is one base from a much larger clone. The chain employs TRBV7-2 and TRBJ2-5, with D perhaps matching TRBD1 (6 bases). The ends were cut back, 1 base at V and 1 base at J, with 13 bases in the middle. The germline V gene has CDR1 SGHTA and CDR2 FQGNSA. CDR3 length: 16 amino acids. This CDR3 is CASSLVLGHVQETQYF. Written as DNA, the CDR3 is TGTGCCAGCAGCTTAGTCCTGGGACACGTCCAAGAGACCCAGTACTTC.

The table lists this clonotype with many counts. The CDR3 here is CASSPGASGSVETQYF. DNA of the CDR3: TGTGCCAGCAGCCCAGGGGCTAGCGGGAGCGTAGAGACCCAGTACTTC. The chain links TRBV9 to TRBJ2-5; TRBD2 matches at 10 bases. V lost 4 bases to trimming and J lost 4 bases; unmatched junction nucleotides: 10. CDR1 is SGDLS and CDR2 is YYNGEE in the germline V gene. The CDR3 covers 16 residues. Full variable domain (outside the CDR3, taken from reference TRBV9 and TRBJ2-5): DSGVTQTPKHLITATGQRVTLRCSPRSGDLSVYWYQQSLDQGLQFLIQYYNGEERAKGNILERFSAQQFPDLHSELNLSSLELGDSALYFCASSPGASGSVETQYFGPGTRLLVL.

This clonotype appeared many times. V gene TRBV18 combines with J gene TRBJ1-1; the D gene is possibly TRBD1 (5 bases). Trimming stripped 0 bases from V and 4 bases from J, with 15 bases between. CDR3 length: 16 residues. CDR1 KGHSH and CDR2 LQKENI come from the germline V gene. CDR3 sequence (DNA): TGTGCCAGCTCACCACCGCAGGGAGGGGAGGGCACTGAAGCTTTCTTT. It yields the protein CASSPPQGGEGTEAFF. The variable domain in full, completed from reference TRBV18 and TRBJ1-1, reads NAGVMQNPRHLVRRRGQEARLRCSPMKGHSHVYWYRQLPEEGLKFMVYLQKENIIDESGMPKERFSAEFPKEGPSILRIQQVVRGDSAAYFCASSPPQGGEGTEAFFGQGTRLTVV.

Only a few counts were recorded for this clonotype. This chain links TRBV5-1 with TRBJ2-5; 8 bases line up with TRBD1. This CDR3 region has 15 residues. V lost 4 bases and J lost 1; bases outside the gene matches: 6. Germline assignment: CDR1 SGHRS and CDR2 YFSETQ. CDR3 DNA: TGCGCCAGCAGCGAGGGACAGGCGGTCCAAGAGACCCAGTACTTC. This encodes CASSEGQAVQETQYF.

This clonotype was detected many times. CDR3: CASSYGTSGAYNEQFF. The CDR3 nucleotides read TGTGCCAGCAGTTACGGGACTAGCGGGGCTTACAATGAGCAGTTCTTC. This chain links TRBV6-1 with TRBJ2-1; 13 bases align to TRBD2. CDR3 length equals 16 residues. V lost 5 bases, J lost 4 bases, and 5 bases stayed unmatched. CDR1 is MNHNS, CDR2 SASEGT, per germline.

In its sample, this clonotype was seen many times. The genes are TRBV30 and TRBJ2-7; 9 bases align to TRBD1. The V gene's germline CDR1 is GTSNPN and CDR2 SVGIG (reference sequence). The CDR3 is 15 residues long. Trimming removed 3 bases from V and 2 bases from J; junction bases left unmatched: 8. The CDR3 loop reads CAWRAPGTGTYEQYF. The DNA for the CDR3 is TGTGCCTGGAGGGCTCCCGGGACAGGGACCTACGAGCAGTACTTC.

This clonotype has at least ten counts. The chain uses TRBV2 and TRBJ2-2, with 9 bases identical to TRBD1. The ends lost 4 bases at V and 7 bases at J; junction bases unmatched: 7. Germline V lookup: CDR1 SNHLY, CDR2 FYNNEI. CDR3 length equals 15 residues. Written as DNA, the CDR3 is TGTGCCAGCAGTGCGGGGGACAGGGACCACGGGGAGCTGTTTTTT. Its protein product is CASSAGDRDHGELFF.

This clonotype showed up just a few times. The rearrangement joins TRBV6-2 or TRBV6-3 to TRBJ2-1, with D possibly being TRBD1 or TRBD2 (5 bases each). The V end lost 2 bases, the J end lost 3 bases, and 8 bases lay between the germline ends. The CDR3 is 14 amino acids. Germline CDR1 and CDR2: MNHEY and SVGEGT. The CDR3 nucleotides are TGTGCCAGCAGTTACCGGGGACGCTACAATGAGCAGTTCTTC. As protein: CASSYRGRYNEQFF.

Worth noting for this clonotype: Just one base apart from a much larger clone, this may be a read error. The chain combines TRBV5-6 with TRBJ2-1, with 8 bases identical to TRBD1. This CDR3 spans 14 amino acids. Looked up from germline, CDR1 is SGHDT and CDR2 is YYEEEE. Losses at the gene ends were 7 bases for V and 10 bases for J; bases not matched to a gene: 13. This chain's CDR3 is CASGRTGRLEEQFF. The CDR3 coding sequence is TGTGCCAGCGGAAGGACAGGGCGTTTGGAGGAGCAGTTCTTC.

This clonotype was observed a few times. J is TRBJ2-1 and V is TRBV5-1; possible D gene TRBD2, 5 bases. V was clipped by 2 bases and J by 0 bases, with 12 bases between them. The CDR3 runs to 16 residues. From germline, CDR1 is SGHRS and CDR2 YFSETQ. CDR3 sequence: CASSLKTGSSYNEQFF. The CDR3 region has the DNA TGCGCCAGCAGCTTAAAGACGGGAAGCTCCTACAATGAGCAGTTCTTC.